This T cell receptor beta chain derives from a study of blood T cells in healthy people across ages. Primed by a sample-barcoded 5' primer and a J-beta primer mix, a second PCR proceeded for roughly 6 to 12 cycles. A single record per CDR3 protein comes from TCRdb applying MiXCR to the 5' RACE reads. The data hold 1.5 million to 2 million distinct CDR3 sequences, with roughly 27% observed a single time. Germline V gene data show CDR1 as DFQATT and CDR2 as SNEGSKA (reference sequence). The CDR3 extends over 13 amino acids. With 5 bases clipped from V and 1 base from J, the junction kept 4 bases outside the gene matches.

The sample comprised blood. The receptor was isolated from a woman in her 30s in good health. The rearrangement links TRBV20-1 to TRBJ2-5, with 7 bases fitting TRBD2. The CDR3 DNA reads TGCAGTGCTCCGAGCGGGGTCCAAGAGACCCAGTACTTC. This sequence encodes CSAPSGVQETQYF.